One sample yielded the 6 T cell receptor beta chains listed below, sequenced in a study of blood T cell repertoires in COVID-19 (dated by TCRdb to the early 2020s). Libraries were constructed by the immunoSEQ multiplex PCR assay. TCRdb retrieved this table from immuneACCESS and kept in-frame rearrangements only. Not all clones are present; in checked studies, unresolved V genes account for under half, and no reason is known for the remainder. Recorded for this sample are about 170,000 clones; over 75% of them occurred a single time. The biggest ten clones account for around 6.5% of the sample. The source material was PBMCs or T cells enriched from blood (not recorded which). These receptors were obtained from a woman aged 45-65 years who had recovered from COVID-19.

This CDR3 is CASRTDRGYTYEQYF. As DNA, the CDR3 is TGTGCCAGCAGAACGGACAGAGGTTATACCTACGAGCAGTACTTC. The chain joins TRBV28 to TRBJ2-7, with D possibly being TRBD1 (6 bases). The germline CDR1 and CDR2 sequences are MDHEN and SYDVKM. The length of the CDR3 is 15 residues. V was pared by 6 bases and J by 2 bases, with 17 bases between. Supplemented by reference TRBV28 and TRBJ2-7, the full variable domain reads DVKVTQSSRYLVKRTGEKVFLECVQDMDHENMFWYRQDPGLGLRLIYFSYDVKMKEKGDIPEGYSVSREKKERFSLILESASTNQTSMYLCASRTDRGYTYEQYFGPGTRLTVT.

This clone was seen only a few times. This chain connects TRBV24-1 to TRBJ2-5; a weak D match, TRBD1 (6 bases). With 5 bases removed from V and 1 base from J, the gap between germline ends came to 10 bases. The CDR3 is 14 amino acids. In germline, CDR1 is KGHDR, CDR2 SFDVKD. The CDR3, as DNA: TGTGCCACCAGTGCCCTGGACAGCCAAGAGACCCAGTACTTC. The encoded protein is CATSALDSQETQYF.

The chain is built from TRBV2 and TRBJ1-1, with D perhaps TRBD1 (6 bases). The germline V gene has CDR1 SNHLY and CDR2 FYNNEI. V lost 9 bases to trimming and J lost 0 bases, with 14 bases between them. The CDR3 totals 14 residues. The CDR3 reads CASLRGTLNTEAFF. CDR3 nucleotide sequence: TGTGCCAGTTTGAGGGGGACCTTGAACACTGAAGCTTTCTTT.

The V and J genes are TRBV11-2 and TRBJ2-5; TRBD2 is a possible D gene (7 bases). Germline loops: CDR1 SGHAT, CDR2 FQNNGV. CDR3 length: 15 amino acids. V was pared by 2 bases and J by 1 base, with 11 bases between. In DNA form, the CDR3 reads TGTGCCAGCAGCTTACGGGGGGCCCTCCAAGAGACCCAGTACTTC. Translating it yields CASSLRGALQETQYF.

This chain uses TRBV4-3 with TRBJ2-6; no clear D. V gave up 0 bases and J gave up 0 bases, with 3 bases separating them. The CDR3 sequence is 15 residues long. Germline CDR1 LGHNA, CDR2 YSLEER. CDR3 nucleotide sequence: TGCGCCAGCAGCCAAGACAGCTCTGGGGCCAACGTCCTGACTTTC. Translated, it gives CASSQDSSGANVLTF.

The chain joins TRBV28 to TRBJ2-7, with 9 bases identical to TRBD2. V shed 6 bases, J shed 2 bases, and the junction held 11 bases outside the gene matches. Germline assignment: CDR1 MDHEN and CDR2 SYDVKM. The CDR3 contains 16 residues. CDR3 DNA: TGTGCCAGCAGCCCAGGACTAGCGTCCTTCCCCTACGAGCAGTACTTC. Its translation is CASSPGLASFPYEQYF.